The TCR beta chain under discussion was sequenced for a study of control samples from healthy donors and cancer patients. Only in-frame clones appear in the TCRdb table, and some are missing; sequencing was by immunoSEQ multiplex PCR. In the table there are 50,000 to 65,000 clones, less than 95% of which are singletons. The V gene's germline CDR1 is MNHEY and CDR2 SVGAGI. The V end was cut by 6 bases, the J end by 4 bases, with 12 bases between. CDR3 size: 13 residues. The sample was PBMCs. The receptor comes from a woman in her 50s with colorectal cancer. The V and J genes are TRBV6-5 and TRBJ1-1, with TRBD1 as a possible D gene (6 bases). The CDR3 protein is CASRTTGTTEAFF. In DNA form, the CDR3 reads TGTGCCAGCAGGACCACAGGGACCACTGAAGCTTTCTTT.